This passage covers 5 T cell receptor beta chains from one sample sequenced in a study of regulatory T cells in long-lasting Graves disease. Through Arm-PCR of CDR3 regions and iRepertoire HTBI primers, TCR beta libraries were built. From the multiplex PCR reads, TCRdb called clonotypes with MiXCR, one entry per CDR3 protein. The profile covers about 400,000 distinct CDR3 sequences, with around 16% appearing a single time and 20% to 25% taken by the ten largest. Documented time point: newly diagnosed GD, antithyroid drugs for less than 3 months. TCR sequences were obtained from RNA taken from PBMCs. These data were also reused for a study on T cells in Graves' hyperthyroidism and ophthalmopathy.

Sequenced material: peripheral blood mononuclear cells (PBMCs), taken at new diagnosis, from a patient treated with antithyroid drugs. The receptor source for this set is a woman under 30 with Graves disease.

This clonotype was recorded many times. This CDR3 reads CASSYWGAKNIQYF. The CDR3 DNA reads TGTGCCAGCAGTTATTGGGGAGCCAAAAACATTCAGTACTTC. The chain is built from TRBV6-5 and TRBJ2-4; no firm D call. The germline gives CDR1 MNHEY, CDR2 SVGAGI. V lost 3 bases and J lost 0, with 6 bases in between. The CDR3 runs 14 residues.

There are many counts of this clonotype. This sequence joins TRBV7-2 and TRBJ1-3; perhaps TRBD1 as D (5 bases). This CDR3 spans 15 amino acids. Germline-derived CDR1 and CDR2 are SGHTA and FQGNSA. The V gene lost 5 bases and the J gene lost 0 bases, with 11 bases spanning the gap. The CDR3 nucleotides read TGTGCCAGCAGCCGACTGGGACCCTCTGGAAACACCATATATTTT. It is translated as CASSRLGPSGNTIYF.

This clonotype was counted at least ten times. V usage is TRBV3-1 and J usage is TRBJ1-2, with D unclear. CDR3 length: 14 amino acids. The V gene lost 1 base and the J gene lost 6 bases, with 12 bases spanning the gap. Per the germline V gene, CDR1 is LGHDT and CDR2 is YNNKEL (reference sequence). The CDR3: CASSQGADTNGYTF. CDR3 bases: TGTGCCAGCAGCCAAGGGGCGGATACTAATGGCTACACCTTC.

This clonotype appeared many times. This rearrangement joins TRBV2 to TRBJ2-1, with a weak D call TRBD2 (6 bases). Germline V CDR1 and CDR2: SNHLY, FYNNEI. The CDR3 runs to 15 residues. V gave up 6 bases and J gave up 4 bases, with 16 bases separating them. CDR3 nucleotides: TGTGCCAGCAGCCCTCGCGGTAGCGGATACAATGAGCAGTTCTTC. Translation gives CASSPRGSGYNEQFF.

There are a few counts of this clonotype. The rearrangement uses TRBV28 and TRBJ2-7, with 11 positions matching TRBD1. V trimming: 1 base; J trimming: 3 bases; junction bases outside the gene matches: 5. Germline V gene sequence: CDR1 MDHEN, CDR2 SYDVKM. The CDR3 consists of 16 residues. The CDR3 DNA reads as TGTGCCAGCAGTTTATCTGGACAGGGGGCGAACTACGAGCAGTACTTC. This encodes CASSLSGQGANYEQYF.